The clone carrying this TCR beta chain was seen once. The CDR3 spans 15 residues. From germline, CDR1 is SQVTM and CDR2 ANQGSEA. The J segment lost 4 bases and the V segment lost 4 bases, leaving 10 bases of the junction unmatched. This sample is part of a study of blood T cell repertoires in COVID-19. Study at large: PBMCs, B-cell-depleted T cells, or T cells were the source of the cDNA or gDNA that made up the material.

Method: immunoSEQ multiplex PCR; TCRdb's copy keeps in-frame clones and lacks some. Altogether roughly 110,000 clones are present, about 85% being singletons, with the ten largest covering about 13%. The sequence was obtained from a human donor in a cohort sampled during active COVID-19. V gene TRBV29-1 combines with J gene TRBJ2-1; TRBD2 matches at 7 bases. The sample was peripheral blood. The CDR3 region is CSVGKGTGGYNEQFF. The CDR3 DNA reads TGCAGCGTTGGTAAGGGAACGGGGGGTTACAATGAGCAGTTCTTC.